This T cell receptor (beta chain) was sequenced for a study of technical replicates of blood from four donors. Only in-frame clones appear in the TCRdb table, and some are missing; sequencing was by immunoSEQ multiplex PCR. The table has nearly 80,000 clones, roughly 93% seen once. Trimming shortened V by 6 bases and J by 3 bases, and 24 bases separated the two germline ends. The CDR3 consists of 17 residues. Germline values: CDR1 MNHEY, CDR2 SMNVEV (reference sequence). The chain employs TRBV27 and TRBJ2-7; possible D gene TRBD1, 5 bases. This receptor was identified in a human donor in good health. Sequenced input: T cells isolated from PBMCs. Written as DNA, the CDR3 is TGTGCCAGCAGATTAGTGCAGGGTACCCTATCCCTCTACGAGCAGTACTTC. As protein: CASRLVQGTLSLYEQYF.